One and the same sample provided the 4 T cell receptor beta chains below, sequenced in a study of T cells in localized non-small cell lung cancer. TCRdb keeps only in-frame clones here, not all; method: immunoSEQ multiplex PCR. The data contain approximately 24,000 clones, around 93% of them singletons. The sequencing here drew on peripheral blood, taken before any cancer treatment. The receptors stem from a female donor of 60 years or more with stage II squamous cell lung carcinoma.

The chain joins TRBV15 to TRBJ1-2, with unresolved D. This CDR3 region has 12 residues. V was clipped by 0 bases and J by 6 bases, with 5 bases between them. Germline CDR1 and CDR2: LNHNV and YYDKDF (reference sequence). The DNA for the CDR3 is TGTGCCACCAGCAGAGATCGTCATGGCTACACCTTC. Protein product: CATSRDRHGYTF.

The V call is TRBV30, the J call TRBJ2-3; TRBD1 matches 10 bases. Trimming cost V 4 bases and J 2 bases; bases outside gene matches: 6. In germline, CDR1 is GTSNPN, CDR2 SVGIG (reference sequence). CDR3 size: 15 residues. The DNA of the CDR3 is TGTGCCTGGAAGACAGGGGGCACACACACAGATACGCAGTATTTT. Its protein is CAWKTGGTHTDTQYF.

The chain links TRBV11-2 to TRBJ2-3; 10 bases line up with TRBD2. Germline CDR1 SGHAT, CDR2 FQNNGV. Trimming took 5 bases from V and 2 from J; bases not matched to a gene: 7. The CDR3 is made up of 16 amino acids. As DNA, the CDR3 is TGTGCCAGCAGCGTTAGCGGGGGGCACCACACAGATACGCAGTATTTT. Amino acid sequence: CASSVSGGHHTDTQYF.

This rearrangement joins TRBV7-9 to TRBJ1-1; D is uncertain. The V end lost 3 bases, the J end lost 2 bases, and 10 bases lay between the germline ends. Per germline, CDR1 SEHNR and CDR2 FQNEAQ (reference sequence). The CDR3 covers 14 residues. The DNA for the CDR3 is TGTGCCAGCAGCTTGGGCAGGACCAACACTGAAGCTTTCTTT. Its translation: CASSLGRTNTEAFF.